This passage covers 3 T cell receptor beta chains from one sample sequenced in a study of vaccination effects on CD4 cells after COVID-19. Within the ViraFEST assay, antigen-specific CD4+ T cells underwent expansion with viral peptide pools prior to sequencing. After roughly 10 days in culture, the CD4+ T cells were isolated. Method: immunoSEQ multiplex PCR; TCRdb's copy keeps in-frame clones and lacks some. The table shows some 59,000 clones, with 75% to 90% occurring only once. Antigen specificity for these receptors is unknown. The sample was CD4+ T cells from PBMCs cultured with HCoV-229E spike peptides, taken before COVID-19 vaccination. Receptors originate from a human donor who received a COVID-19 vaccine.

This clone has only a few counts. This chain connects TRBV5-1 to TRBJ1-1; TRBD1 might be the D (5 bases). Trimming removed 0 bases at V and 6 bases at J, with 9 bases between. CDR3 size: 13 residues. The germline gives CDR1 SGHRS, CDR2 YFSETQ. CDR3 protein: CASSLGGVPEAFF. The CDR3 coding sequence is TGCGCCAGCAGCTTGGGGGGGGTGCCTGAAGCTTTCTTT.

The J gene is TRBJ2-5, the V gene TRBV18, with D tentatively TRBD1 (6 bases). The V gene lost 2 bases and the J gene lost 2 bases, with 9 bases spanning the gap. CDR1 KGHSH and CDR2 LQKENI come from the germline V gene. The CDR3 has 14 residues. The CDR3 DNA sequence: TGTGCCAGCTCACCAAACAGGGCACAAGAGACCCAGTACTTC. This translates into CASSPNRAQETQYF.

Here the CDR3 reads CASSISGGFSGNTIYF. CDR3 bases: TGTGCCAGCAGCATAAGCGGGGGATTCTCTGGAAACACCATATATTTT. This chain links TRBV9 with TRBJ1-3, with a tentative D call TRBD1 (5 bases). This CDR3 is 16 amino acids long. Germline V CDR1 and CDR2: SGDLS, YYNGEE. Between the trimmed V and J ends, which lost 4 bases and 0 bases, there was a span of 14 bases. Full variable domain (missing parts from reference TRBV9 and TRBJ1-3): DSGVTQTPKHLITATGQRVTLRCSPRSGDLSVYWYQQSLDQGLQFLIQYYNGEERAKGNILERFSAQQFPDLHSELNLSSLELGDSALYFCASSISGGFSGNTIYFGEGSWLTVV.